This T cell receptor (beta chain) was sequenced for a study of cytomegalovirus exposure and HLA in healthy donors. The PCR contained 60 Vbeta and 13 Jbeta primers. Sequenced by immunoSEQ multiplex PCR; TCRdb stores in-frame clones only, minus some. The sample shows 75,000 to 95,000 clones, 70% to 85% of them seen only once. The sequenced sample was PBMCs. This clonotype originated in a man aged 18 to 29 in good health and CMV-seronegative.

As DNA, the CDR3 is TGTGCCAGCTCACGAACGGGGGGTACCTATGGCTACACCTTC. The encoded protein is CASSRTGGTYGYTF. The chain has TRBV18 and TRBJ1-2, with D perhaps TRBD1 (5 bases). Germline V gene data show CDR1 as KGHSH and CDR2 as LQKENI. The CDR3 has 14 residues. Trimming shortened V by 4 bases and J by 4 bases, and 13 bases separated the two germline ends.